A selection of T cell receptor beta chains follows, all from one sample in a study of blood T cell repertoires in COVID-19. Clones were read by immunoSEQ multiplex PCR, and TCRdb kept only the in-frame ones, dropping some. This sample carries 90,000 or so clones, roughly 88% of them seen once, and the ten largest clones take roughly 25%. Sequenced: peripheral blood. These receptors came from a man between 60 and 75 years old with acute or convalescent COVID-19. CDR3s include the opening cysteine and the closing phenylalanine or tryptophan. D genes are given only for firm matches. Size values are once, few and many counts, or a class for expanded clones, and some rows have none.

d_call,v_call,j_call,clone_size,cdr3_nt,cdr3_aa
-,TRBV7-9,TRBJ1-3,few,TGTGCCAGCAGCTTGCAGGCAGCTGGAAACACCATATATTTT,CASSLQAAGNTIYF
-,TRBV7-3,TRBJ1-1,-,TGTGCCAGCAGCTTAACTAACAGGAACACTGAAGAAGCTTTCTTT,CASSLTNRNTEEAFF
TRBD1,TRBV6-1,TRBJ1-2,-,TGTGCCAGCAGTGAAGCCGGGGACAGGGGGGGCTACACCTTC,CASSEAGDRGGYTF
-,TRBV7-9,TRBJ2-2,few,TGTGCCAGCAGCTATGACAGTAACACCGGGGAGCTGTTTTTT,CASSYDSNTGELFF
-,TRBV29-1,TRBJ1-2,-,TGCAGCGTTGAAGATGGGGCCCCGGGAGGCTATGGCTACACCTTC,CSVEDGAPGGYGYTF
TRBD2,TRBV6-2/TRBV6-3,TRBJ2-1,few,TGTGCCAGCAGTTATTCTAGCGGGGGCAATGAGCAGTTCTTC,CASSYSSGGNEQFF
TRBD1,TRBV19,TRBJ1-5,-,TGTGCCAGTAGTACCTCGGACAGGGGACGAGGTCAGCCCCAGCATTTT,CASSTSDRGRGQPQHF
-,TRBV6-2/TRBV6-3,TRBJ2-1,once,TGTGCCAGCAGTCCACAGGGAAATGAGCAGTTCTTC,CASSPQGNEQFF
-,TRBV6-5,TRBJ1-2,-,TGTGCCAGCAGTTACACAGGAAGGGGTGGCTACACCTTC,CASSYTGRGGYTF
-,TRBV30,TRBJ1-2,few,TGTGCCTGGAGTGGAGACTCCCGGGGTCTCGGCGGCTACACCTTC,CAWSGDSRGLGGYTF
-,TRBV6-6,TRBJ1-4,-,TGTGCCAGCAGTCCAAGCTGGCTTGGATGGGACATTGAAAAACTGTTTTTT,CASSPSWLGWDIEKLFF
-,TRBV7-9,TRBJ1-1,-,TGTGCCAGCAGTCAATCCGGGGGGCTTGCTTTCTTT,CASSQSGGLAFF
TRBD1,TRBV7-7,TRBJ1-1,-,TGTGCCAGCTCCAGGGGGGTGAACACTGAAGCTTTCTTT,CASSRGVNTEAFF
-,TRBV5-1,TRBJ1-6,-,TGCGCCAGCAGCTTGGCCAGGACACATAATTCACCCCTCCACTTT,CASSLARTHNSPLHF
TRBD2,TRBV28,TRBJ2-7,few,TGTGCCAGCCTGGCGGGGGTACACGAGCAGTACTTC,CASLAGVHEQYF
-,TRBV10-1,TRBJ1-5,once,TGCGCCAGCGTGGCCGGGGGGGGGAATAGCAATCAGCCCCAGCATTTT,CASVAGGGNSNQPQHF
-,TRBV19,TRBJ2-1,-,TGTGCCAGTAGTCGACCAGCAGGGATATCGTCTAATGAGCAGTTCTTC,CASSRPAGISSNEQFF
TRBD1,TRBV5-1,TRBJ1-6,-,TGCGCCAGCAGCTATAACCCGGGACAGGGAAGTAATTCACCCCTCCACTTT,CASSYNPGQGSNSPLHF
TRBD1,TRBV6-5,TRBJ2-7,-,TGTGCCAGCAGACCCGGGACAGGGGGCAGGAACGAGCAGTACTTC,CASRPGTGGRNEQYF
-,TRBV7-9,TRBJ1-2,-,TGTGCCAGCAGCTTGGATGACAGGACTAACTATGGCTACACCTTC,CASSLDDRTNYGYTF
-,TRBV7-3,TRBJ2-6,many,TGTGCCAGCAGGTCGGGGAGTCACTCTGGGGCCAACGTCCTGACTTTC,CASRSGSHSGANVLTF
-,TRBV7-2,TRBJ1-1,-,TGTGCCAGCAGCCCCTCCCGTATGAGCCGAGGCACTGAAGCTTTCTTT,CASSPSRMSRGTEAFF
TRBD1,TRBV2,TRBJ1-5,-,TGTGCCAGCAGTCCAGGGGGCGGTCAGCCCCAGCATTTT,CASSPGGGQPQHF
-,TRBV5-6,TRBJ1-4,once,TGTGCCAGCAGCTGGTGGGGGGAGGAAAAACTGTTTTTT,CASSWWGEEKLFF
TRBD1,TRBV6-5,TRBJ1-5,-,TGTGCCAGCAGCTCTCTGACACAGGGGAATCAGCCCCAGCATTTT,CASSSLTQGNQPQHF
-,TRBV7-9,TRBJ2-5,-,TGTGCCAGCAGCCCAACGGGTTATAGGGAGACCCAGTACTTC,CASSPTGYRETQYF
-,TRBV20-1,TRBJ2-1,-,TGCAGTGCTGTATACAATGAGCAGTTCTTC,CSAVYNEQFF
-,TRBV19,TRBJ1-1,-,TGTGCCAGTGTCACCTCCAAATACTCCACTGAAGCTTTCTTT,CASVTSKYSTEAFF
-,TRBV11-2,TRBJ1-1,-,TGTGCCAGCAGCCAAGCGAGTGAAGCTTTCTTT,CASSQASEAFF
TRBD2,TRBV18,TRBJ2-5,-,TGTGCCAGCTCACCAGTCGGGGGGAGCCAAGAGACCCAGTACTTC,CASSPVGGSQETQYF
-,TRBV27,TRBJ2-1,-,TGTGCCAGCAGTCCCGAGGGGGGGTCAGACTACAATGAGCAGTTCTTC,CASSPEGGSDYNEQFF
TRBD1,TRBV11-3,TRBJ1-1,-,TGTGCCAGCAGCTCAAACAGGGGGCCGAACACTGAAGCTTTCTTT,CASSSNRGPNTEAFF
-,TRBV7-2,TRBJ1-4,-,TGTGCCAGCAGCTTAGCGGTGGGCGCAGGTGAAAAACTGTTTTTT,CASSLAVGAGEKLFF
TRBD1,TRBV18,TRBJ2-5,-,TGTGCCAGCTCACGGGACAGGGGGTTACAAGAGACCCAGTACTTC,CASSRDRGLQETQYF
-,TRBV10-2,TRBJ2-3,-,TGCGCCAGCAGTGATCAGATTTACACAGATACGCAGTATTTT,CASSDQIYTDTQYF
TRBD1,TRBV2,TRBJ1-5,few,TGTGCCAGCAGTGGGCAGGGGGCGATCCAAGATCAAGCCCAGCATTTT,CASSGQGAIQDQAQHF
-,TRBV18,TRBJ2-3,-,TGTGCCAGCTCACCACGACTCGATACGCAGTATTTT,CASSPRLDTQYF
TRBD1,TRBV7-9,TRBJ1-3,-,TGTGCCAGCAGCCCGCAGGGGGGCCGAAACACCATATATTTT,CASSPQGGRNTIYF